This T cell receptor beta chain was identified in a study of blood T cell repertoires in COVID-19. The germline gives CDR1 SGHRS, CDR2 YFSETQ. The V gene end was trimmed by 0 bases and the J gene end by 6 bases; junction bases not matched to a gene: 7. CDR3 length equals 16 residues. Per the authors' pipeline: Amplification with reference gene primers provided the estimates of nucleated cell counts. Libraries were prepared by immunoSEQ multiplex PCR; TCRdb keeps only in-frame clonotypes and omits some of them. V, J and clone size derive from that table, while D and trimming were established from the DNA sequence. The sample lists some 180,000 clones, more than 75% seen once, with around 5.8% in the top ten.

The chain employs TRBV5-1 and TRBJ2-7; 12 bases line up with TRBD1. The sequence came from a man aged 35 to 55 with active or convalescent COVID-19. Sequenced input: peripheral blood. The CDR3 DNA is TGCGCCAGCAGCTTGGTTGGGACAGGGGGCTTGGGCGAGCAGTACTTC. Protein sequence: CASSLVGTGGLGEQYF.